This passage covers 23 T cell receptor beta chains from one sample sequenced in a study of OX40 agonist ivuxolimab in advanced cancers. Using immunoSEQ multiplex PCR, the repertoire was profiled, and TCRdb retains in-frame clones only, with some absent. In the table there are 75,000 to 100,000 clones, more than 75% of which are singletons. The specimen was CD4+ or CD8+ T cells sorted from blood, collected in a trial of the OX40 agonist ivuxolimab. The receptors derive from an adult with an advanced solid tumor such as melanoma, head and neck, liver or kidney cancer.

This sequence joins TRBV27 and TRBJ1-1; the match to TRBD1 covers 7 bases. CDR1 MNHEY and CDR2 SMNVEV come from the germline V gene (reference sequence). CDR3 length equals 13 residues. The ends lost 2 bases at V and 3 bases at J; junction bases unmatched: 0. The CDR3 is CASSLTGDTEAFF. The DNA for the CDR3 is TGTGCCAGCAGTTTAACAGGGGACACTGAAGCTTTCTTT.

The V gene is TRBV6-5, the J gene TRBJ1-1, with TRBD1 identical over 9 bases. This CDR3 comprises 14 residues. The V gene's germline CDR1 is MNHEY and CDR2 SVGAGI. The V gene end was trimmed by 4 bases and the J gene end by 4 bases; junction bases not matched to a gene: 4. The CDR3 coding sequence is TGTGCCAGCAGTTGGGACAGGGTGAGCACTGAAGCTTTCTTT. Its translation is CASSWDRVSTEAFF.

The chain uses TRBV18 and TRBJ2-7; D not certain. Germline V gene lookup returns CDR1 KGHSH and CDR2 LQKENI. V was pared by 3 bases and J by 5 bases, with 11 bases between. The CDR3 has 13 amino acids. The CDR3 nucleotides are TGTGCCAGCTCACCTTATTCCCCAGACGAGCAGTACTTC. The encoded protein is CASSPYSPDEQYF.

The chain has TRBV11-2 and TRBJ1-6, with 11 bases that match TRBD1. V gave up 4 bases and J gave up 7 bases; unmatched junction bases: 6. The CDR3 loop spans 16 amino acids. CDR1 is SGHAT, CDR2 FQNNGV, per germline. CDR3 sequence: CASSYGQGAGNSPLHF. The CDR3 DNA follows: TGTGCCAGCAGCTACGGACAGGGGGCAGGCAATTCACCCCTCCACTTT.

V is TRBV2 and J is TRBJ2-2, with D possibly matching TRBD1 (6 bases). Germline CDR1 SNHLY, CDR2 FYNNEI. This CDR3 spans 14 amino acids. The V gene lost 7 bases and the J gene lost 1 base, with 10 bases spanning the gap. The CDR3 region has the DNA TGTGCCAGCACCAAGGGACAGAACACCGGGGAGCTGTTTTTT. Amino acid sequence: CASTKGQNTGELFF.

The chain has TRBV6-5 and TRBJ1-2; possible D gene TRBD1, 6 bases. This CDR3 has 16 amino acids. Germline V gives CDR1 MNHEY, CDR2 SVGAGI. V gave up 0 bases and J gave up 3 bases, with 14 bases separating them. The CDR3 sequence: CASSYSRLQGHYGYTF. CDR3 in DNA: TGTGCCAGCAGTTACTCGAGGCTACAGGGCCACTATGGCTACACCTTC.

This chain connects TRBV19 to TRBJ1-1, with D possibly TRBD1 on 5 matching bases. Trimming shortened V by 6 bases and J by 3 bases, and 14 bases separated the two germline ends. Germline assignment: CDR1 LNHDA and CDR2 SQIVND (reference sequence). The CDR3 loop spans 14 amino acids. DNA of the CDR3: TGTGCCAGTAGCCCACAGGAGTCGGACACTGAAGCTTTCTTT. Protein: CASSPQESDTEAFF.

The chain has TRBV5-4 and TRBJ1-2; unclear D gene. Trimming left V 1 base short and J 4 bases short, with 11 bases between. Germline V CDR1 and CDR2: SGHNT, YYREEE (reference sequence). The CDR3 sequence is 14 residues long. CDR3 bases: TGTGCCAGCAGCTTGTCTGGTTCCTTCTATGGCTACACCTTC. This gives the protein CASSLSGSFYGYTF.

V usage is TRBV5-1 and J usage is TRBJ1-1; the D is unclear. Germline CDR1 reads SGHRS; CDR2 reads YFSETQ. The germline V and J ends were trimmed by 4 bases and 4 bases, with 11 bases remaining between them. The CDR3 length is 13 residues. The CDR3 sequence is CASSPAWGTEAFF. CDR3 nucleotide sequence: TGCGCCAGCAGCCCCGCCTGGGGCACTGAAGCTTTCTTT.

V is TRBV15 and J is TRBJ2-3; TRBD2 matches 10 bases. The CDR3 has 16 amino acids. V gave up 0 bases and J gave up 4 bases; unmatched junction bases: 4. Germline CDR1 reads LNHNV; CDR2 reads YYDKDF (reference sequence). CDR3 amino acids: CATSRDPSGSADTQYF. As DNA, the CDR3 is TGTGCCACCAGCAGAGATCCTAGCGGGAGTGCAGATACGCAGTATTTT.

This clone was seen once. The rearrangement links TRBV7-8 to TRBJ1-1; D is unclear. The germline V gene encodes CDR1 SGHVS and CDR2 FQNEAQ. This CDR3 spans 16 amino acids. The V gene lost 7 bases and the J gene lost 4 bases, with 22 bases spanning the gap. The CDR3 region has the DNA TGTGCCAGCATGGGGTTGGCGGTTCGGCCCTTCACTGAAGCTTTCTTT. This encodes CASMGLAVRPFTEAFF.

Only a few counts were recorded for this clone. This rearrangement joins TRBV29-1 to TRBJ2-3; 7 bases map to TRBD1. V shed 3 bases, J shed 1 base, and the junction held 4 bases outside the gene matches. Per the germline V gene, CDR1 is SQVTM and CDR2 is ANQGSEA. This CDR3 spans 14 amino acids. The CDR3 DNA reads as TGCAGCGTTGATGGGCAGGGGGGCACAGATACGCAGTATTTT. It is translated as CSVDGQGGTDTQYF.

The chain carries TRBV7-2 and TRBJ1-3; D unresolved. Trimming shortened V by 0 bases and J by 2 bases, and 8 bases separated the two germline ends. The CDR3 is 15 residues long. The germline gives CDR1 SGHTA, CDR2 FQGNSA. The CDR3 protein is CASSLAWEAGNTIYF. The CDR3 DNA reads as TGTGCCAGCAGCTTAGCTTGGGAGGCTGGAAACACCATATATTTT.

The chain has TRBV28 and TRBJ2-1; unclear D gene. Deletions cut 6 bases from V and 0 bases from J, with 12 bases between. Looked up from germline, CDR1 is MDHEN and CDR2 is SYDVKM. The CDR3 is 15 residues long. The CDR3 here is CASRTAESSYNEQFF. The CDR3 nucleotides are TGTGCCAGCAGGACTGCGGAGAGCTCCTACAATGAGCAGTTCTTC.

The V gene is TRBV6-5, the J gene TRBJ1-1, with D possibly matching TRBD1 (5 bases). The germline V gene encodes CDR1 MNHEY and CDR2 SVGAGI. This CDR3 is 15 amino acids long. Trimming removed 8 bases at V and 0 bases at J, with 16 bases between. The CDR3 reads CASSSGRVMNTEAFF. In DNA, the CDR3 is TGTGCCAGCTCCAGCGGCAGGGTCATGAACACTGAAGCTTTCTTT.

The chain uses TRBV30 and TRBJ2-7; D perhaps matches TRBD1 (5 bases). Germline lookup yields CDR1 GTSNPN and CDR2 SVGIG (reference sequence). This CDR3 region has 14 residues. Trimming stripped 4 bases from V and 0 bases from J, with 13 bases between. The CDR3 DNA reads as TGTGCCTGGATGAAGGACACGGGCTCCTACGAGCAGTACTTC. This gives the protein CAWMKDTGSYEQYF.

The chain employs TRBV4-2 and TRBJ1-4; TRBD1 is a possible D gene (6 bases). The CDR3 runs to 18 residues. Germline CDR1 and CDR2: LGHNA and YNFKEQ. V was cut by 0 bases and J by 0 bases, with 14 bases left in between. This CDR3 reads CASSQDSPGAATNEKLFF. The DNA for the CDR3 is TGTGCCAGCAGCCAAGATTCACCAGGGGCGGCAACTAATGAAAAACTGTTTTTT.

J is TRBJ2-7 and V is TRBV28; D might be TRBD1 (5 bases). The CDR3 is made up of 13 amino acids. The V gene lost 2 bases and the J gene lost 7 bases, with 12 bases spanning the gap. Germline V gene lookup returns CDR1 MDHEN and CDR2 SYDVKM. The CDR3 DNA reads TGTGCCAGCAGTTTAGCCCAGGGTGGTGAGCAGTACTTC. It is translated as CASSLAQGGEQYF.

This rearrangement joins TRBV29-1 to TRBJ2-3; 10 nucleotides agree with TRBD2. The CDR3 extends over 15 amino acids. The J segment lost 1 base and the V segment lost 7 bases, leaving 8 bases of the junction unmatched. Germline-derived CDR1 and CDR2 are SQVTM and ANQGSEA. CDR3 sequence (DNA): TGCAGCGCTACCCTAGCGGGGGCGCGCACAGATACGCAGTATTTT. This codes for CSATLAGARTDTQYF.

The rearrangement uses TRBV2 and TRBJ2-1; D gene ambiguous. Germline values: CDR1 SNHLY, CDR2 FYNNEI. Trimming pared 5 bases from V and 4 bases from J, leaving 6 bases between. CDR3 size: 12 residues. The CDR3 region has the DNA TGTGCCAGCAGTATGTATTACAATGAGCAGTTCTTC. As protein: CASSMYYNEQFF.

The chain combines TRBV7-9 with TRBJ2-7; 8 positions match TRBD1. The CDR3 covers 16 residues. CDR1 SEHNR and CDR2 FQNEAQ come from the germline V gene (reference sequence). V shed 5 bases, J shed 0 bases, and the junction held 9 bases outside the gene matches. The CDR3 loop reads CASSQDSGQGSYEQYF. CDR3 nucleotide sequence: TGTGCCAGCAGCCAAGATTCTGGACAGGGCTCCTACGAGCAGTACTTC.

V and J are TRBV7-6 and TRBJ1-2; 7 bases are shared with TRBD1. V dropped 8 bases and J dropped 1; count of bases not matched to a gene: 1. The CDR3 totals 12 residues. CDR1 and CDR2 (germline): SGHVS, FNYEAQ. The CDR3 sequence is CASGQVNYGYTF. The DNA of the CDR3 is TGTGCCAGCGGACAGGTTAACTATGGCTACACCTTC.

This chain connects TRBV19 to TRBJ1-5, with unresolved D. There are 14 residues in the CDR3. Germline V gene sequence: CDR1 LNHDA, CDR2 SQIVND (reference sequence). V shed 5 bases and J shed 2 bases, with 10 bases lying between them. The CDR3 DNA is TGTGCCAGTAGTCCCAACTTTGGCAATCAGCCCCAGCATTTT. Its protein product is CASSPNFGNQPQHF. Supplemented by reference TRBV19 and TRBJ1-5, the full variable domain reads DGGITQSPKYLFRKEGQNVTLSCEQNLNHDAMYWYRQDPGQGLRLIYYSQIVNDFQKGDIAEGYSVSREKKESFPLTVTSAQKNPTAFYLCASSPNFGNQPQHFGDGTRLSIL.